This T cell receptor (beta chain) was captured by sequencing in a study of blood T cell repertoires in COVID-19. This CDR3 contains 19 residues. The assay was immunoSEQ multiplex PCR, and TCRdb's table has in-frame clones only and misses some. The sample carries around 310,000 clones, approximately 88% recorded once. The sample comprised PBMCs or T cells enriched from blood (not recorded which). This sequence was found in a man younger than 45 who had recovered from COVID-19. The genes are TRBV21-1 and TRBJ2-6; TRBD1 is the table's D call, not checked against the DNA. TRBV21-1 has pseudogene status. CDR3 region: CASSTRRGQAGSGANVLTF. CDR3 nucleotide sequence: TGTGCCAGCAGCACCAGAAGGGGACAGGCGGGGTCTGGGGCCAACGTCCTGACTTTC.